This TCR beta chain was identified during a study of blood T cells in healthy people across ages. Study-wide findings and caveats: Long-lived donors had more naive CD4+ cells and higher diversity than aged donors.

The CDR3 sequence is 15 residues long. Germline assignment: CDR1 LGHDT and CDR2 YNNKEL (reference sequence). In regard to this clonotype: Its target is not known. The germline gene is not matched at one end of the junction; a read error may be the cause.

The authors ran a second PCR of 7 to 11 cycles using a sample-barcoded 5' primer and a J-beta primer mix. MiXCR, applied by TCRdb to the 5' RACE reads, yields one record per CDR3 protein. Among hundreds of thousands of distinct CDR3 sequences listed, 40% to 50% were seen once. The V and J genes are TRBV3-1 and TRBJ2-3, with TRBD1 identical over 8 bases. This clonotype was obtained from a man older than 75 in good health. The specimen was blood. DNA for the CDR3: TGTGTCAGCAGCCAAGTCGGGACAGGTAGCGATACGCAGTATTTT. Protein: CVSSQVGTGSDTQYF.